The 32 T cell receptor beta chains given below trace back to one sample, sequenced in a study of blood T cell repertoires in COVID-19. Profiled with immunoSEQ multiplex PCR; TCRdb holds only in-frame clones, not every one. The sample lists about 90,000 clones, around four fifths occurring once. The sequenced material came from peripheral blood. All receptors come from a human donor in a cohort sampled during active COVID-19.

The gene calls are TRBV7-2 and TRBJ1-1; weak D call: TRBD1 (6 bases). V was cut by 4 bases and J by 9 bases, with 18 bases left in between. This CDR3 is 14 amino acids long. Germline V CDR1 and CDR2: SGHTA, FQGNSA. The CDR3 DNA reads as TGTGCCAGCAGCTCAACCCGCGGGGGCGGGAAAGCTTTCTTT. Translation gives CASSSTRGGGKAFF.

The gene calls are TRBV7-3 and TRBJ2-6, with 8 bases fitting TRBD1. Trimming took 5 bases from V and 2 from J; bases not matched to a gene: 5. The CDR3 is 16 amino acids. Germline CDR1 and CDR2: SGHTA and FQGTGA. The CDR3 sequence is CASSRQGAAGANVLTF. In nucleotides, the CDR3 is TGTGCCAGCAGCCGTCAGGGGGCTGCTGGGGCCAACGTCCTGACTTTC.

Regarding this clone: This sample includes further DNA sequences coding for the same CDR3. The genes are TRBV18 and TRBJ2-1, with 9 bases lining up with TRBD1. J gave up 2 bases and V 3 bases, and 5 bases lay outside the gene matches. Germline V gene lookup returns CDR1 KGHSH and CDR2 LQKENI. CDR3 size: 16 residues. The CDR3 region is CASSPKGQGTYNEQFF. Here the CDR3 DNA reads TGTGCCAGCTCACCGAAGGGACAGGGCACCTACAATGAGCAGTTCTTC.

The rearrangement links TRBV30 to TRBJ2-3; weak D call: TRBD2 (6 bases). V lost 0 bases and J lost 0, with 13 bases in between. CDR3 length: 16 residues. The germline V gene has CDR1 GTSNPN and CDR2 SVGIG (reference sequence). In nucleotides, the CDR3 is TGTGCCTGGAGTGTAGGTAGCGGCACTAGCACAGATACGCAGTATTTT. Its translation is CAWSVGSGTSTDTQYF.

The chain recombines TRBV5-1 with TRBJ2-4; D remains ambiguous. Germline CDR1 reads SGHRS; CDR2 reads YFSETQ. The CDR3 covers 13 residues. The V gene lost 3 bases and the J gene lost 0 bases, with 4 bases spanning the gap. CDR3 residues: CASSSGAKNIQYF. Written as DNA, the CDR3 is TGCGCCAGCAGCTCCGGAGCCAAAAACATTCAGTACTTC. Full variable domain (missing parts from reference TRBV5-1 and TRBJ2-4): KAGVTQTPRYLIKTRGQQVTLSCSPISGHRSVSWYQQTPGQGLQFLFEYFSETQRNKGNFPGRFSGRQFSNSRSEMNVSTLELGDSALYLCASSSGAKNIQYFGAGTRLSVL.

The V and J genes are TRBV25-1 and TRBJ2-3; the match to TRBD2 covers 9 bases. Losses at the gene ends were 1 base for V and 0 bases for J; bases not matched to a gene: 8. This CDR3 has 18 amino acids. CDR1 and CDR2 (germline): MGHDK, SYGVNS. Written as DNA, the CDR3 is TGTGCCAGCAGTGAATCCCTAGCGGGGATTGCTAGCACAGATACGCAGTATTTT. It codes for CASSESLAGIASTDTQYF. The full variable domain, with the rest looked up from reference TRBV25-1 and TRBJ2-3, is EADIYQTPRYLVIGTGKKITLECSQTMGHDKMYWYQQDPGMELHLIHYSYGVNSTEKGDLSSESTVSRIRTEHFPLTLESARPSHTSQYLCASSESLAGIASTDTQYFGPGTRLTVL.

V gene TRBV21-1 combines with J gene TRBJ2-7; TRBD2, the table's D call, lacks a check against the DNA. TRBV21-1 is a documented pseudogene. The CDR3 has 15 amino acids. CDR3 in amino acids: CASSISRGRTYEQYF. Written as DNA, the CDR3 is TGTGCCAGCAGCATATCGCGAGGCAGAACCTACGAGCAGTACTTC.

This clone has only one observation. The chain couples TRBV5-1 to TRBJ1-1; D possibly corresponds to TRBD1 (5 bases). Trimming stripped 3 bases from V and 1 base from J, with 13 bases between. The CDR3 runs 15 residues. Per the germline V gene, CDR1 is SGHRS and CDR2 is YFSETQ. The CDR3 DNA reads as TGCGCCAGCAGCTCCCACTGGGGCAGGAACACTGAAGCTTTCTTT. It specifies CASSSHWGRNTEAFF.

The chain couples TRBV7-6 to TRBJ2-2, with D perhaps TRBD2 (6 bases). The V gene lost 9 bases and the J gene lost 1 base, with 18 bases spanning the gap. In germline, CDR1 is SGHVS, CDR2 FNYEAQ. This CDR3 spans 16 amino acids. The CDR3 DNA follows: TGTGCCAGTCGGCGGGGTTGGGGGGTGAACACCGGGGAGCTGTTTTTT. Its protein product is CASRRGWGVNTGELFF.

V and J are TRBV18 and TRBJ2-7, with 12 bases that match TRBD1. The CDR3 consists of 15 residues. The V gene end was trimmed by 0 bases and the J gene end by 5 bases; junction bases not matched to a gene: 2. The germline V gene has CDR1 KGHSH and CDR2 LQKENI. The CDR3 is CASSPPGQGANEQYF. CDR3 bases: TGTGCCAGCTCACCACCGGGACAGGGGGCAAACGAGCAGTACTTC.

The J gene is TRBJ2-3, the V gene TRBV5-1; tentative D call: TRBD2 (6 bases). Looked up from germline, CDR1 is SGHRS and CDR2 is YFSETQ. The CDR3 has 13 residues. The germline V and J ends were trimmed by 3 bases and 2 bases, with 7 bases remaining between them. CDR3 sequence: CASSWGVTDTQYF. CDR3 bases: TGCGCCAGCAGCTGGGGGGTCACAGATACGCAGTATTTT.

The chain is built from TRBV7-9 and TRBJ2-7, with a tentative D call TRBD1 (6 bases). This CDR3 is 17 amino acids long. Trimming cost V 2 bases and J 0 bases, with 17 bases left between them. The germline CDR1 and CDR2 sequences are SEHNR and FQNEAQ (reference sequence). This CDR3 reads CASSLLRAGVGSYEQYF. CDR3 sequence (DNA): TGTGCCAGCAGCTTACTGCGGGCAGGGGTGGGCTCCTACGAGCAGTACTTC.

The V and J genes are TRBV7-2 and TRBJ2-7; 9 bases fit TRBD1. This CDR3 comprises 18 residues. Germline V CDR1 and CDR2: SGHTA, FQGNSA. Unmatched junction bases numbered 16, after V lost 7 bases and J lost 0 bases. CDR3 amino acids: CASTLSSTGTGLSYEQYF. The CDR3 nucleotides are TGTGCCAGCACTTTGTCATCTACCGGGACAGGGCTCTCCTACGAGCAGTACTTC. Filled out from reference TRBV7-2 and TRBJ2-7, the complete variable domain reads GAGVSQSPSNKVTEKGKDVELRCDPISGHTALYWYRQSLGQGLEFLIYFQGNSAPDKSGLPSDRFSAERTGGSVSTLTIQRTQQEDSAVYLCASTLSSTGTGLSYEQYFGPGTRLTVT.

The chain employs TRBV5-1 and TRBJ1-1, with D perhaps matching TRBD1 (5 bases). Germline loops: CDR1 SGHRS, CDR2 YFSETQ. V was cut by 6 bases and J by 9 bases, with 18 bases left in between. This CDR3 has 13 residues. The chain's CDR3 is CASTNPTVEKAFF. The DNA of the CDR3 is TGCGCCAGCACAAACCCGACAGTAGAGAAAGCTTTCTTT.

The chain uses TRBV23-1 and TRBJ1-2, with TRBD1 as a possible D gene (5 bases). TRBV23-1 is an ORF; its function is uncertain. CDR3 length: 13 amino acids. The ends were cut back, 4 bases at V and 9 bases at J, with 15 bases in the middle. The CDR3 protein is CASSLAGQPCYTF. CDR3 nucleotide sequence: TGCGCCAGCAGTCTTGCAGGGCAACCATGCTACACCTTC.

This clone appeared a few times. The chain employs TRBV5-1 and TRBJ2-2, with a possible D match to TRBD1 (5 bases). The CDR3 has 16 amino acids. Trimming removed 1 base at V and 2 bases at J, with 12 bases between. The germline V gene has CDR1 SGHRS and CDR2 YFSETQ. The CDR3 here is CASSLMGQDNTGELFF. The CDR3 nucleotides read TGCGCCAGCAGCTTGATGGGGCAGGATAACACCGGGGAGCTGTTTTTT. Supplemented by reference TRBV5-1 and TRBJ2-2, the full variable domain reads KAGVTQTPRYLIKTRGQQVTLSCSPISGHRSVSWYQQTPGQGLQFLFEYFSETQRNKGNFPGRFSGRQFSNSRSEMNVSTLELGDSALYLCASSLMGQDNTGELFFGEGSRLTVL.

The J gene is TRBJ2-4, the V gene TRBV4-1, with D perhaps TRBD1 (6 bases). This CDR3 comprises 17 residues. With 8 bases removed from V and 0 bases from J, the gap between germline ends came to 20 bases. Germline lookup yields CDR1 MGHRA and CDR2 YSYEKL. In DNA, the CDR3 is TGCGCCAGCGCTGCCCGGACAGTTTCTTTAGCCAAAAACATTCAGTACTTC. Its translation: CASAARTVSLAKNIQYF.

This sequence joins TRBV9 and TRBJ1-4; D is unclear. Germline lookup yields CDR1 SGDLS and CDR2 YYNGEE. V was pared by 3 bases and J by 3 bases, with 12 bases between. This CDR3 is built from 15 residues. The CDR3 loop reads CASSARGWSNEKLFF. As DNA, the CDR3 is TGTGCCAGCAGCGCCCGGGGTTGGTCTAATGAAAAACTGTTTTTT.

V usage is TRBV19 and J usage is TRBJ2-4, with TRBD1 matching 9 bases. The CDR3 sequence is 15 residues long. V lost 10 bases, J lost 3 bases, and 10 bases stayed unmatched. Germline V gene lookup returns CDR1 LNHDA and CDR2 SQIVND (reference sequence). CDR3 sequence (DNA): TGTGCCACCGCATACCGGGACAGGGACAAAAACATTCAGTACTTC. Protein product: CATAYRDRDKNIQYF. Variable domain in full (rest from reference TRBV19 and TRBJ2-4): DGGITQSPKYLFRKEGQNVTLSCEQNLNHDAMYWYRQDPGQGLRLIYYSQIVNDFQKGDIAEGYSVSREKKESFPLTVTSAQKNPTAFYLCATAYRDRDKNIQYFGAGTRLSVL.

This clone was observed once. The chain has TRBV6-2 or TRBV6-3 and TRBJ2-1; the D gene is possibly TRBD2 (5 bases). V shed 2 bases and J shed 10 bases, with 12 bases lying between them. The V gene's germline CDR1 is MNHEY and CDR2 SVGEGT. This CDR3 is built from 13 residues. The DNA of the CDR3 is TGTGCCAGCAGTTACCTGGGGAGAAAGGAGCAGTTCTTC. Encoded protein: CASSYLGRKEQFF.

This chain joins TRBV5-1 and TRBJ2-5, with 11 bases matching TRBD1. The CDR3 loop spans 16 amino acids. CDR1 SGHRS and CDR2 YFSETQ come from the germline V gene. V gave up 4 bases and J gave up 3 bases; unmatched junction bases: 8. This chain's CDR3 is CASSRGQGASEETQYF. DNA for the CDR3: TGCGCCAGCAGCCGTGGACAGGGGGCTTCGGAAGAGACCCAGTACTTC. The full variable domain, in which reference TRBV5-1 and TRBJ2-5 provide the parts outside the CDR3, is KAGVTQTPRYLIKTRGQQVTLSCSPISGHRSVSWYQQTPGQGLQFLFEYFSETQRNKGNFPGRFSGRQFSNSRSEMNVSTLELGDSALYLCASSRGQGASEETQYFGPGTRLLVL.

The chain combines TRBV3-1 (or the pseudogene TRBV3-2) with TRBJ2-2; maybe TRBD1 (5 bases). The CDR3 runs to 15 residues. V was pared by 3 bases and J by 7 bases, with 15 bases between. The germline V gene encodes CDR1 LGHDT and CDR2 YNNKEL (reference sequence). CDR3 region: CASSHPGRAGGELFF. CDR3 DNA sequence: TGTGCCAGCAGCCATCCCGGCAGGGCAGGCGGGGAGCTGTTTTTT.

CDR3 in amino acids: CASSQPGTGGYNEQFF. CDR3 nucleotide sequence: TGTGCCAGCAGCCAACCAGGGACAGGGGGGTACAATGAGCAGTTCTTC. This chain connects TRBV7-6 to TRBJ2-1, with 11 nucleotides matching TRBD1. This CDR3 is 16 amino acids long. CDR1 is SGHVS and CDR2 is FNYEAQ in the germline V gene. V gave up 5 bases and J gave up 4 bases; unmatched junction bases: 7.

This clone was recorded many times. The V gene is TRBV10-3, the J gene TRBJ1-1, with D hard to call. This CDR3 comprises 13 residues. The V end was cut by 4 bases, the J end by 4 bases, with 10 bases between. The germline gives CDR1 ENHRY, CDR2 SYGVKD. CDR3 protein: CAISGAITTEAFF. The CDR3 coding sequence is TGTGCCATCAGTGGGGCTATAACCACTGAAGCTTTCTTT.

The chain joins TRBV7-2 to TRBJ2-5; 8 nucleotides align to TRBD2. The V segment lost 5 bases and the J segment 2 bases; nucleotides outside the gene matches: 4. The CDR3 has 14 residues. Germline-derived CDR1 and CDR2 are SGHTA and FQGNSA. The CDR3 DNA reads TGTGCCAGCAGCCCGGGAGGGGCACAAGAGACCCAGTACTTC. Translating it yields CASSPGGAQETQYF.

V and J are TRBV6-2 or TRBV6-3 and TRBJ1-5, with 7 bases aligning to TRBD1. This CDR3 region has 16 residues. V shed 2 bases and J 7 bases; nucleotides not matched to a gene: 11. CDR1 is MNHEY and CDR2 is SVGEGT in the germline V gene. CDR3 sequence reads: CASSYPYTGVGQPQHF. The CDR3 nucleotides are TGTGCCAGCAGTTACCCATATACAGGGGTTGGGCAGCCCCAGCATTTT.

This chain connects TRBV7-2 to TRBJ2-5; 7 nucleotides line up with TRBD1. V trimming: 3 bases; J trimming: 3 bases; junction bases outside the gene matches: 1. This CDR3 spans 13 amino acids. Germline V CDR1 and CDR2: SGHTA, FQGNSA. CDR3 loop: CASSFDREETQYF. The CDR3 DNA reads TGTGCCAGCAGCTTCGACAGGGAAGAGACCCAGTACTTC.

The gene calls are TRBV20-1 and TRBJ1-5; 7 bases are shared with TRBD1. V shed 4 bases, J shed 0 bases, and the junction held 12 bases outside the gene matches. Germline V CDR1 and CDR2: DFQATT, SNEGSKA (reference sequence). The CDR3 has 17 residues. CDR3 DNA sequence: TGCAGTGCTATTGAGGGACAGATAATTTATAGCAATCAGCCCCAGCATTTT. It specifies CSAIEGQIIYSNQPQHF.

The gene calls are TRBV27 and TRBJ1-1; 8 nucleotides agree with TRBD1. J gave up 4 bases and V 6 bases, and 7 bases lay outside the gene matches. Germline V gene lookup returns CDR1 MNHEY and CDR2 SMNVEV (reference sequence). The CDR3 spans 14 residues. CDR3 loop: CASRAGGGGTEAFF. The CDR3 region has the DNA TGTGCCAGCAGGGCAGGGGGCGGCGGCACTGAAGCTTTCTTT.

V and J are TRBV7-6 and TRBJ2-1; a weak D match, TRBD2 (6 bases). Germline-derived CDR1 and CDR2 are SGHVS and FNYEAQ. With 3 bases removed from V and 1 base from J, the gap between germline ends came to 10 bases. The CDR3 loop spans 15 amino acids. The chain's CDR3 is CASSFGGSSYNEQFF. CDR3 nucleotide sequence: TGTGCCAGCAGCTTCGGGGGTTCTTCCTACAATGAGCAGTTCTTC.

The chain links TRBV28 to TRBJ1-5; D is perhaps TRBD1 (5 bases). The CDR3 runs 15 residues. V gave up 3 bases and J gave up 6 bases, with 15 bases separating them. Germline V gene sequence: CDR1 MDHEN, CDR2 SYDVKM. The CDR3 sequence is CASSLGGIGGQPQHF. CDR3 nucleotide sequence: TGTGCCAGCAGTTTGGGGGGGATCGGGGGTCAGCCCCAGCATTTT.

V gene TRBV19 combines with J gene TRBJ2-3; maybe TRBD2 (5 bases). V lost 6 bases to trimming and J lost 1 base, with 11 bases between them. Per the germline V gene, CDR1 is LNHDA and CDR2 is SQIVND (reference sequence). The CDR3 totals 14 residues. The CDR3 DNA is TGTGCCAGTAGCCTCCTCGGGGGCACAGATACGCAGTATTTT. Residues: CASSLLGGTDTQYF.